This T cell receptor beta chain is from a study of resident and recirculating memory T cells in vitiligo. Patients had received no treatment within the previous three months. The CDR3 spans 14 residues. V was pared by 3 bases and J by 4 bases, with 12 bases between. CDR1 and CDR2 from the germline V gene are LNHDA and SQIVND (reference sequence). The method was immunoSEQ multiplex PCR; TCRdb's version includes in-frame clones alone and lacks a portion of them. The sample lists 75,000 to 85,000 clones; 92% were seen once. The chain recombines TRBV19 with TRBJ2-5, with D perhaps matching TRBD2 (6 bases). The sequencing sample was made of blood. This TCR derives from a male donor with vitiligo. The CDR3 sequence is CASSMWDWAETQYF. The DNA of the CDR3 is TGTGCCAGTAGTATGTGGGACTGGGCAGAGACCCAGTACTTC.